Shown below are 4 T cell receptor beta chains from a single sample sequenced in a study of blood T cell repertoires in COVID-19. Generated by immunoSEQ multiplex PCR, the TCRdb table keeps only in-frame clones and is missing some. The sample has fewer than 250,000 clones; 86% are singletons. Sequenced material: peripheral blood. These receptors came from a woman at least 80 years old with COVID-19, enrolled during active disease.

The chain uses TRBV12-3 or TRBV12-4 and TRBJ1-2; TRBD1 matches at 9 bases. V gave up 11 bases and J gave up 11 bases; unmatched junction bases: 15. The CDR3 has 13 amino acids. The CDR3 sequence: CASQLRPGQGYTF. CDR3 nucleotide sequence: TGTGCCTCCCAGCTAAGGCCGGGACAGGGTTACACCTTC.

The chain couples TRBV5-1 to TRBJ1-1; 9 nucleotides align to TRBD1. From germline, CDR1 is SGHRS and CDR2 YFSETQ. The CDR3 has 14 amino acids. The J segment lost 6 bases and the V segment lost 4 bases, leaving 7 bases of the junction unmatched. CDR3 sequence (DNA): TGCGCCAGCAGCCTGACAGGGGGGGAGGCTGAAGCTTTCTTT. Amino acid sequence: CASSLTGGEAEAFF. The full variable domain, in which reference TRBV5-1 and TRBJ1-1 provide the parts outside the CDR3, is KAGVTQTPRYLIKTRGQQVTLSCSPISGHRSVSWYQQTPGQGLQFLFEYFSETQRNKGNFPGRFSGRQFSNSRSEMNVSTLELGDSALYLCASSLTGGEAEAFFGQGTRLTVV.

V gene TRBV3-1 (or the pseudogene TRBV3-2) combines with J gene TRBJ1-3; the D is unclear. CDR3 length: 14 amino acids. Germline V gene data show CDR1 as LGHDT and CDR2 as YNNKEL (reference sequence). Trimming took off 1 base at V and 5 bases at J, with 9 bases between the two ends. The CDR3 sequence: CASSQVGSRNTIYF. The CDR3 region has the DNA TGTGCCAGCAGCCAAGTCGGGTCCCGAAACACCATATATTTT.

The chain uses TRBV10-3 and TRBJ1-1; TRBD1 is a possible D gene (5 bases). Germline V lookup: CDR1 ENHRY, CDR2 SYGVKD. V was cut by 6 bases and J by 7 bases, with 15 bases left in between. The CDR3 length is 13 residues. Here the CDR3 reads CAISGGVGHEAFF. CDR3 nucleotide sequence: TGTGCCATCAGCGGAGGGGTGGGGCATGAAGCTTTCTTT.